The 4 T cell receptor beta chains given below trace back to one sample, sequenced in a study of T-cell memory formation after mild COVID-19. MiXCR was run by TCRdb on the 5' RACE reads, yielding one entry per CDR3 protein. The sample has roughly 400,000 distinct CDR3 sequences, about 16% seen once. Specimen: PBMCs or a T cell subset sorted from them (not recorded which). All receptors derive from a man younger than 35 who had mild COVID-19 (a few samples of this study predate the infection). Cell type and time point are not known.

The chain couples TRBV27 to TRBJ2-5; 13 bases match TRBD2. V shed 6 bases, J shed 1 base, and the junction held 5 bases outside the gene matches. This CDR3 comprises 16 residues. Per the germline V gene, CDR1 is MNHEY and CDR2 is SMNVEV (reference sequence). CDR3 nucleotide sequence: TGTGCCAGCAGACTCGGGACTAGCGGGGCCCAAGAGACCCAGTACTTC. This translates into CASRLGTSGAQETQYF.

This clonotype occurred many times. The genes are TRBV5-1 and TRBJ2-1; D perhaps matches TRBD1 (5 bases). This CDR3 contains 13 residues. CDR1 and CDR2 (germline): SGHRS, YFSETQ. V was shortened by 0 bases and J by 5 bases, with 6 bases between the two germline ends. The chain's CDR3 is CASSLGTNNEQFF. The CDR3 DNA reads TGCGCCAGCAGCTTGGGGACAAACAATGAGCAGTTCTTC.

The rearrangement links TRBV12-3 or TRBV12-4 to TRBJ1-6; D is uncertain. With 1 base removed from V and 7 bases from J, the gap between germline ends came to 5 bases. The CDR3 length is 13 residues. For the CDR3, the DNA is TGTGCCAGCAGTTTAGTGGTCAATTCACCCCTCCACTTT. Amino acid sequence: CASSLVVNSPLHF.

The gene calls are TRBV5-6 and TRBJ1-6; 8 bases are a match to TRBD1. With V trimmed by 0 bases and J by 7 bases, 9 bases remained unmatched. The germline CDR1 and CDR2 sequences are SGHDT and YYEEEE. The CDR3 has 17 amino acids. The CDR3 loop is CASSLARGRIGNSPLHF. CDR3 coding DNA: TGTGCCAGCAGCTTGGCCAGGGGGCGGATAGGGAATTCACCCCTCCACTTT.